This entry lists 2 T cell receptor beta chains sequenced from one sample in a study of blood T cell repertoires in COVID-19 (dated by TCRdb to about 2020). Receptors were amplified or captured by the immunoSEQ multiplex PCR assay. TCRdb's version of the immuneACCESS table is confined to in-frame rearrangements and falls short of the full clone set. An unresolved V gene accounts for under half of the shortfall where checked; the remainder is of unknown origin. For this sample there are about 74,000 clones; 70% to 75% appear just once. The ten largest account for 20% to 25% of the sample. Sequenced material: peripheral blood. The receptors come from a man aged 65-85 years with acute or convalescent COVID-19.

This CDR3 reads CASSFNYLSSYEQYF. In DNA, the CDR3 is TGTGCCAGCAGCTTTAACTACTTGAGCTCCTACGAGCAGTACTTC. The chain joins TRBV11-2 to TRBJ2-7; D remains unclear. The CDR3 is 15 amino acids. Germline loops: CDR1 SGHAT, CDR2 FQNNGV. V lost 3 bases, J lost 0 bases, and 12 bases lay in between.

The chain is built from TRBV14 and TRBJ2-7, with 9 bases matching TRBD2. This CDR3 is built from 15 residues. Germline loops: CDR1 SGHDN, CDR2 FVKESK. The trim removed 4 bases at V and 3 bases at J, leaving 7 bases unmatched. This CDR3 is CASSPLGAGGYEQYF. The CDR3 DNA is TGTGCCAGCAGCCCATTGGGAGCGGGAGGCTACGAGCAGTACTTC.